The T cell receptor (beta chain) described here comes from a study of naive and memory T cell subsets. The study's findings and limits: Gini index rose across naive, CM, EM and EMRA in CD4 and CD8. A clonotype means one alpha or beta sequence, not an alpha/beta pair. Over 85% of naive TCR sequences appeared only once, unlike memory subsets.

Details on this clonotype: The antigen is not known.

This CDR3 has 20 amino acids. V lost 7 bases and J lost 0; bases outside the gene matches: 17. Two oligonucleotides, mixed equimolar, formed the beta constant-region primer covering TRBC1 and TRBC2. Ligated cDNA was amplified by four rounds of PCR with nested alpha and beta constant-region primers and SP2. Each CDR3 protein gets one entry after TCRdb re-called the UMI-ligation and nested PCR reads with MiXCR. Among roughly 140,000 distinct CDR3 sequences, about 17% were seen once, and the ten largest hold about 0.14%. The chain employs TRBV12-3 or TRBV12-4 and TRBJ2-1; 11 nucleotides agree with TRBD2. The origin of this receptor is a human donor in good health. The specimen was naive CD4+ T cells from blood. CDR3 in DNA: TGTGCCAGCACCCTCTCCCCGGGACTAGCGGCTCCAAACTCCTACAATGAGCAGTTCTTC. Protein product: CASTLSPGLAAPNSYNEQFF.